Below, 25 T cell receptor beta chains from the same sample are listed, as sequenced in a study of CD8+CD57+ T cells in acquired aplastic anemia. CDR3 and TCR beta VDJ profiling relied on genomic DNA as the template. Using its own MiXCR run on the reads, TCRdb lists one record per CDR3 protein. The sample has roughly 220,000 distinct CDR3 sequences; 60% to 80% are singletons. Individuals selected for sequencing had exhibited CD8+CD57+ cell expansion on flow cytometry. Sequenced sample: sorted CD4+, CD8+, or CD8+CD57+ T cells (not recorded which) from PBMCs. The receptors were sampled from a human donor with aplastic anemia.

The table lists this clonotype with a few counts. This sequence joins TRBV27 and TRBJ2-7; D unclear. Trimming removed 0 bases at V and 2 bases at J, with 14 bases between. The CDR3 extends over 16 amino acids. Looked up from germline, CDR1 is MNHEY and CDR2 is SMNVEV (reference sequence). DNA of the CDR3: TGTGCCAGCAGTTTATCTGCAGGAACGAGGACCTACGAGCAGTACTTC. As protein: CASSLSAGTRTYEQYF.

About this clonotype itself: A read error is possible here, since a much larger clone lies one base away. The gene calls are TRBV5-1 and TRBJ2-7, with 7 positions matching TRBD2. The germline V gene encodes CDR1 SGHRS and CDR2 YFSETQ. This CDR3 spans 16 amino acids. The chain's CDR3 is CASSRASGGSHNEQYF. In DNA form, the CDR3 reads TGTGCCAGCAGCCGCGCCTCGGGGGGTAGCCACAATGAGCAGTACTTC.

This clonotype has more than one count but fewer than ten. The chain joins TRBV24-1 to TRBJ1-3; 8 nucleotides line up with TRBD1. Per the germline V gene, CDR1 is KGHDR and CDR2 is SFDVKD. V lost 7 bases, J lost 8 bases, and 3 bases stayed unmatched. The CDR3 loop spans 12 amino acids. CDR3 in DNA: TGTGCCACCAGGGACAGGGTGGACACCATATATTTT. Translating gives CATRDRVDTIYF.

Here the CDR3 reads CATSRVEESRGYTF. Here the CDR3 DNA reads TGTGCCACCAGCAGAGTCGAGGAGTCTCGCGGCTACACCTTC. The V and J genes are TRBV15 and TRBJ1-2; D remains unclear. With 1 base removed from V and 8 bases from J, the gap between germline ends came to 14 bases. Germline values: CDR1 LNHNV, CDR2 YYDKDF (reference sequence). This CDR3 is built from 14 residues. Full variable domain (outside the CDR3, taken from reference TRBV15 and TRBJ1-2): DAMVIQNPRYQVTQFGKPVTLSCSQTLNHNVMYWYQQKSSQAPKLLFHYYDKDFNNEADTPDNFQSRRPNTSFCFLDIRSPGLGDTAMYLCATSRVEESRGYTFGSGTRLTVV.

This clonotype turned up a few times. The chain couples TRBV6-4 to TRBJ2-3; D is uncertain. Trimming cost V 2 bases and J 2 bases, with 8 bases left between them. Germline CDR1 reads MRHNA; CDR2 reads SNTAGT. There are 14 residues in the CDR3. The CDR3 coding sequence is TGTGCCAGCAGTGACGCAGCAGACACAGATACGCAGTATTTT. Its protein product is CASSDAADTDTQYF.

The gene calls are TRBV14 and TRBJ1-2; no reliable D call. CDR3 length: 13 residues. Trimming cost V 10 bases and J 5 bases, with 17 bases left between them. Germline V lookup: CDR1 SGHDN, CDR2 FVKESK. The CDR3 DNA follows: TGTGCCAAAGGGCCCGCCTCTTTATATGGCTACACCTTC. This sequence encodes CAKGPASLYGYTF.

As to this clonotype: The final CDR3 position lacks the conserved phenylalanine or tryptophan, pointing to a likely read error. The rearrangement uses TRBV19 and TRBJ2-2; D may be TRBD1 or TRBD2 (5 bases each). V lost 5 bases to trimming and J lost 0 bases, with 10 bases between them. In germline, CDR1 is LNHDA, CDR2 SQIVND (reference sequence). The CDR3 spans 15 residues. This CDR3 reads CASSGTAANTGELFS. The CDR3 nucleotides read TGTGCCAGTAGTGGGACGGCCGCGAACACCGGGGAGCTGTTTTCT.

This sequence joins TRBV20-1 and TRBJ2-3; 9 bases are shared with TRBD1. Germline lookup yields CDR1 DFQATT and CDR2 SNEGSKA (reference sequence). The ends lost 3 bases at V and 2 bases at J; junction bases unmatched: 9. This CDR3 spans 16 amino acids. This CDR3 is CSASVPGTGTTDTQYF. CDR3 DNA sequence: TGCAGTGCTAGTGTTCCCGGGACAGGGACCACAGATACGCAGTATTTT.

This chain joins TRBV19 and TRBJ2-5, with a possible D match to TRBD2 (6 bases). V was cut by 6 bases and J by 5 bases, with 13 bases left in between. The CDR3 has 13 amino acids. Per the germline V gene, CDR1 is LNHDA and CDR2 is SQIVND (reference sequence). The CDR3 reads CASSPAGTETQYF. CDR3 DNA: TGTGCCAGTAGCCCGGCGGGGACGGAGACCCAGTACTTC.

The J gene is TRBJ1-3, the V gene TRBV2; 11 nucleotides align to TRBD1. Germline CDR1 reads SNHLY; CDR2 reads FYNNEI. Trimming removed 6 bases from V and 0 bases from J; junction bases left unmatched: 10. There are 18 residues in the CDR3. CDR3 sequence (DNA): TGTGCCAGCAGGCGTCCCGGGACAGGGGGTTACTCTGGAAACACCATATATTTT. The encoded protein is CASRRPGTGGYSGNTIYF.

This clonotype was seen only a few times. CDR3 region: CASSGGSSYNEQFF. In nucleotides, the CDR3 is TGTGCCTCCTCTGGGGGAAGCTCCTACAATGAGCAGTTCTTC. The chain is built from TRBV5-4 and TRBJ2-1; D possibly matches TRBD1 or TRBD2 (5 bases each). Germline assignment: CDR1 SGHNT and CDR2 YYREEE (reference sequence). V was pared by 10 bases and J by 0 bases, with 14 bases between. CDR3 size: 14 residues.

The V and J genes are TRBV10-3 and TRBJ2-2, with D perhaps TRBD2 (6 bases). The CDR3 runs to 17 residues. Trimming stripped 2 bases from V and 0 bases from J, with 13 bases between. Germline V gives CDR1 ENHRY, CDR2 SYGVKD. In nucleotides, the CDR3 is TGTGCCATCAGTGAGCGCATCGGAGGGTCGAACACCGGGGAGCTGTTTTTT. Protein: CAISERIGGSNTGELFF.

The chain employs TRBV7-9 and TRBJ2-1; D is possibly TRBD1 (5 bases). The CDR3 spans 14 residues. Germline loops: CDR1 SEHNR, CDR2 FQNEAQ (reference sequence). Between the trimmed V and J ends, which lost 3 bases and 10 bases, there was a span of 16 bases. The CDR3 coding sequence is TGTGCCAGCAGCTTCGGGTCAGGGATTTGGGAGCAGTTCTTC. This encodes CASSFGSGIWEQFF.

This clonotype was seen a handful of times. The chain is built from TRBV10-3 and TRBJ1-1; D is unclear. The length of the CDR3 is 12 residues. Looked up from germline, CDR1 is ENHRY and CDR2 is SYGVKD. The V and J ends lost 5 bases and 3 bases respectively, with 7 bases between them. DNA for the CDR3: TGTGCCATCAGTCTATCAGACACTGAAGCTTTCTTT. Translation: CAISLSDTEAFF.

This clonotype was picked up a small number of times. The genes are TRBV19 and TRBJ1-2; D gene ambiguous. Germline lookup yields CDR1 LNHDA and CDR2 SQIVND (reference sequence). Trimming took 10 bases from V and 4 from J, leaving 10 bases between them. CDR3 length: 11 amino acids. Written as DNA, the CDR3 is TGTGCCACTGACGGAGTCTATGGCTACACCTTC. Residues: CATDGVYGYTF.

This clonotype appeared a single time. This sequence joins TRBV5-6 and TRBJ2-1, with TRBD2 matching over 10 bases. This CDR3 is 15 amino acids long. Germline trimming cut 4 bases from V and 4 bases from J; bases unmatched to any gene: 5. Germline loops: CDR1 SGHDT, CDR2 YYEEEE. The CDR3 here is CASSLAGAQYNEQFF. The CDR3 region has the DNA TGTGCCAGCAGCCTAGCGGGGGCCCAGTACAATGAGCAGTTCTTC.

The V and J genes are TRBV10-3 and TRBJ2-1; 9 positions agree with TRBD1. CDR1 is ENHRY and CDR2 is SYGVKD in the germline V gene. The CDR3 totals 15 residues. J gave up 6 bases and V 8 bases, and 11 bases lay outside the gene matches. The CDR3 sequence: CAIGSGTGTPNEQFF. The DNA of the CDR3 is TGTGCCATCGGCTCCGGGACAGGGACCCCCAATGAGCAGTTCTTC.

In nucleotides, the CDR3 is TGTGCCAGCAGCTTAGACGGGAGTTTTTACGAGCAGTACTTC. The encoded protein is CASSLDGSFYEQYF. This rearrangement joins TRBV7-6 to TRBJ2-7; a possible D gene is TRBD2 (6 bases). Looked up from germline, CDR1 is SGHVS and CDR2 is FNYEAQ. The CDR3 consists of 14 residues. V lost 1 base, J lost 4 bases, and 11 bases lay in between.

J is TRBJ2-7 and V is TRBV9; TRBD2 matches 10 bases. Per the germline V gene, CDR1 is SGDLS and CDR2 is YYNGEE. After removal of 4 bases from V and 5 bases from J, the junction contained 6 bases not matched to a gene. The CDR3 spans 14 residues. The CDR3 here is CASSRGLANDEQYF. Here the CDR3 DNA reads TGTGCCAGCAGCCGGGGACTAGCGAACGACGAGCAGTACTTC.

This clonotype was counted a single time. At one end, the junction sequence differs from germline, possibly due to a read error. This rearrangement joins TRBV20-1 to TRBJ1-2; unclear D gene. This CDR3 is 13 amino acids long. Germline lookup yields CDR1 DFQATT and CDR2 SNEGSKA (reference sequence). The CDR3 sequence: CSARDTRSSGYTF. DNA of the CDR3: TGCAGTGCTCGAGACACGCGGTCGAGTGGCTACACCTTC.

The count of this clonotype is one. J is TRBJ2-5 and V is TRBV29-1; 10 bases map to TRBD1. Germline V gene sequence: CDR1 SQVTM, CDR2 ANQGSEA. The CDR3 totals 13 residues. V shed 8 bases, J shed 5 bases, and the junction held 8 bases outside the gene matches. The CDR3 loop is CSLRQGAFETQYF. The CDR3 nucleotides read TGCAGCTTAAGACAGGGGGCTTTCGAGACCCAGTACTTC.

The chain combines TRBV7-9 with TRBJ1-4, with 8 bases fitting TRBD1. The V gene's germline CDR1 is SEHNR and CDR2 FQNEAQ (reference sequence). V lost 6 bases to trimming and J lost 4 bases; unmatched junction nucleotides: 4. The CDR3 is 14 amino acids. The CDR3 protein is CASSFTGGNEKLFF. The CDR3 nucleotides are TGTGCCAGCAGTTTCACAGGGGGTAATGAAAAACTGTTTTTT.

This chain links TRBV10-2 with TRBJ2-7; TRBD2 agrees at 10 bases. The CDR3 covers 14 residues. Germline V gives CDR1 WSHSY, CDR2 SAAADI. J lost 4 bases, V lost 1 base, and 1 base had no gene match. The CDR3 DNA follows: TGCGCCAGCAGTGAGTGGACTAGCGGATACGAGCAGTACTTC. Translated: CASSEWTSGYEQYF.

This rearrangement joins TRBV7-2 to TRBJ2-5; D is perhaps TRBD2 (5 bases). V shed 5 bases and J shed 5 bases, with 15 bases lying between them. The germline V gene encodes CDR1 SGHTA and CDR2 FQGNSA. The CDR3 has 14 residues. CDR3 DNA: TGTGCCAGCAGCCGTACGGGGAGTTGTGAGACCCAGTACTTC. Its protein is CASSRTGSCETQYF.

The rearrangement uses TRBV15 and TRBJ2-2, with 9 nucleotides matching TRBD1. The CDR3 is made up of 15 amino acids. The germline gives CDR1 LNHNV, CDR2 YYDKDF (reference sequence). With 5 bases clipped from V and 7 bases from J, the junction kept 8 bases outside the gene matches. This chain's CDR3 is CATSVYRGHSGELFF. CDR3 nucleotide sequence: TGTGCCACCAGCGTATACAGGGGGCATAGCGGGGAGCTGTTTTTT.